This TCR beta chain appears in the sequencing data of a study of blood T cell repertoires in COVID-19. Whole-study context: Researchers got acute and convalescent COVID-19 samples from the United States, Italy and Spain.

Assay: immunoSEQ multiplex PCR; the TCRdb copy retains only in-frame clones and omits some. The repertoire holds about 480,000 clones, with nearly 90% as singletons. Germline-derived CDR1 and CDR2 are SNHLY and FYNNEI. There are 10 residues in the CDR3. V lost 7 bases and J lost 10, with 10 bases in between. The sequencing input was peripheral blood. The TCR sequence derives from a man between 18 and 35 years old with COVID-19, enrolled during active disease. V gene TRBV2 combines with J gene TRBJ1-2; the D gene is possibly TRBD1 (5 bases). Here the CDR3 DNA reads TGTGCCAGCACTGGGGGGGACTACACCTTC. Amino acids: CASTGGDYTF. Full variable domain (rest looked up from reference TRBV2 and TRBJ1-2): EPEVTQTPSHQVTQMGQEVILRCVPISNHLYFYWYRQILGQKVEFLVSFYNNEISEKSEIFDDQFSVERPDGSNFTLKIRSTKLEDSAMYFCASTGGDYTFGSGTRLTVV.